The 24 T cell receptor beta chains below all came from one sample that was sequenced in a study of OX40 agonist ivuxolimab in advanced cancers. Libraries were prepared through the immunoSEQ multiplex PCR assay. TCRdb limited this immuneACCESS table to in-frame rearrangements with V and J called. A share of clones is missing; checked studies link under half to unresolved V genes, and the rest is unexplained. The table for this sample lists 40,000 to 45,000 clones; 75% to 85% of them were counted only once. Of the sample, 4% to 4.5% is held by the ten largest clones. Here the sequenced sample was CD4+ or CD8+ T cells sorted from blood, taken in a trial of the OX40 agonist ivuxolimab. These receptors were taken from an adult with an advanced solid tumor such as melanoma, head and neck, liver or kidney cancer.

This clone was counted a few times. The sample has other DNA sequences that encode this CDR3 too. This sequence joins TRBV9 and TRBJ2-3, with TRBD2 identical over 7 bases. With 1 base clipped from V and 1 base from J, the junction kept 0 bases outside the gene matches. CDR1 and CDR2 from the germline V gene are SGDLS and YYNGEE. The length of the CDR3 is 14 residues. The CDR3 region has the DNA TGTGCCAGCAGCGTACGGGGGGGCACAGATACGCAGTATTTT. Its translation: CASSVRGGTDTQYF.

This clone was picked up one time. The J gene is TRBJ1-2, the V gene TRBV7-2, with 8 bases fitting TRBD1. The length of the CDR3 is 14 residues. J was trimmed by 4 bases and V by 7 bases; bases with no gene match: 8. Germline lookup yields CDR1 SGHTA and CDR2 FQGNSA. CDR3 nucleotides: TGTGCCAGCAAATTTACAGGGGGATCCTATGGCTACACCTTC. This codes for CASKFTGGSYGYTF.

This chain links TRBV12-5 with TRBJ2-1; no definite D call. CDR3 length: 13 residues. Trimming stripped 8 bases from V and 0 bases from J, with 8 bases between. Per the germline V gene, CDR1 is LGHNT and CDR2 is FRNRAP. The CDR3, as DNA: TGTGCTAGTAATCCCAGCTCCTACAATGAGCAGTTCTTC. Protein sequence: CASNPSSYNEQFF.

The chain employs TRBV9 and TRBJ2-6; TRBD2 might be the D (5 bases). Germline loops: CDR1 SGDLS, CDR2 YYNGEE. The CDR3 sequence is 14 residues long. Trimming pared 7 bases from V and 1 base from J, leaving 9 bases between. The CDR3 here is CASGRGSGANVLTF. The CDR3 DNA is TGTGCCAGCGGACGGGGTTCTGGGGCCAACGTCCTGACTTTC.

The CDR3 DNA sequence: TGTGCCAGCAGCCCTCGAGACGCGTCCGGGGAGCTGTTTTTT. It specifies CASSPRDASGELFF. The chain carries TRBV9 and TRBJ2-2; D is undetermined. CDR1 is SGDLS and CDR2 is YYNGEE in the germline V gene. CDR3 length: 14 residues. V lost 4 bases to trimming and J lost 6 bases, with 13 bases between them.

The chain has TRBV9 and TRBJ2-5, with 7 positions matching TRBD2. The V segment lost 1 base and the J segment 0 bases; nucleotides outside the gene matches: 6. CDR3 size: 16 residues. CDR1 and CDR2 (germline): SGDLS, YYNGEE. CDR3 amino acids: CASSVLADYYQETQYF. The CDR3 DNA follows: TGTGCCAGCAGCGTACTAGCGGATTACTACCAAGAGACCCAGTACTTC.

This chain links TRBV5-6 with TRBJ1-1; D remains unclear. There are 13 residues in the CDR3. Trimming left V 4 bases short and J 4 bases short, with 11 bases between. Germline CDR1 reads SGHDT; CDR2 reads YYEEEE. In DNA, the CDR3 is TGTGCCAGCAGCCCCGGGTCGGGCACTGAAGCTTTCTTT. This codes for CASSPGSGTEAFF.

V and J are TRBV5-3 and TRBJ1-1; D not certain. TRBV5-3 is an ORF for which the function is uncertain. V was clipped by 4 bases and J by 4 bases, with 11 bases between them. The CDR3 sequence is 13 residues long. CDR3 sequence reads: CARSPPQATEAFF. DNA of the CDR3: TGTGCCAGAAGCCCCCCTCAAGCCACTGAAGCTTTCTTT.

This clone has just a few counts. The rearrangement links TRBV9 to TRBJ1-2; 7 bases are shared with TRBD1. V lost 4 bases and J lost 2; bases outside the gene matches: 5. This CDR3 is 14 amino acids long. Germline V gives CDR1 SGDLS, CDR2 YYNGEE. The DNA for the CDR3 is TGTGCCAGCAGCCCTTGGGACAGCAACTATGGCTACACCTTC. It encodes CASSPWDSNYGYTF.

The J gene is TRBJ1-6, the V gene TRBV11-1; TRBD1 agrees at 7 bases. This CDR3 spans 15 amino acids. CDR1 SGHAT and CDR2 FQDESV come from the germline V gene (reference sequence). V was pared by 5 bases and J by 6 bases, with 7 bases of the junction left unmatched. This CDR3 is CASSLYRGSNSPLHF. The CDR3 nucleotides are TGTGCCAGCAGCCTATACAGGGGATCTAATTCACCCCTCCACTTT.

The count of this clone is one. CDR3 protein: CASSLGQGAAMNTEAFF. In DNA, the CDR3 is TGTGCCAGCAGCTTAGGGCAGGGGGCGGCTATGAACACTGAAGCTTTCTTT. The chain recombines TRBV7-6 with TRBJ1-1, with TRBD1 identical over 8 bases. CDR1 and CDR2 from the germline V gene are SGHVS and FNYEAQ. This CDR3 contains 17 residues. V lost 1 base to trimming and J lost 0 bases; unmatched junction nucleotides: 7.

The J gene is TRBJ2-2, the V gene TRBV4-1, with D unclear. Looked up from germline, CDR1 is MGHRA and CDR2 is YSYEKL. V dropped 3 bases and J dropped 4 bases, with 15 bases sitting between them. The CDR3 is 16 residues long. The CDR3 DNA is TGCGCCAGCAGCCAGTACAAGGCCCCGGGCACCGGGGAGCTGTTTTTT. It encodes CASSQYKAPGTGELFF.

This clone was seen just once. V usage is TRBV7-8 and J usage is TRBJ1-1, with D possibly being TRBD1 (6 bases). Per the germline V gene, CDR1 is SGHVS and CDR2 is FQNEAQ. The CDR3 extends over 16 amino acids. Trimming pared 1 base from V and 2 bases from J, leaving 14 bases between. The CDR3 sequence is CASSLGNRAQNTEAFF. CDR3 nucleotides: TGTGCCAGCAGCTTAGGAAACAGGGCTCAAAACACTGAAGCTTTCTTT.

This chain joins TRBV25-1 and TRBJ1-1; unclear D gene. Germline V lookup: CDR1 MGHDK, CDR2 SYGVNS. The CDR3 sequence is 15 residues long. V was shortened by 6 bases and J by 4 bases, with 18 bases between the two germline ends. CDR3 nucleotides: TGTGCCAGCAGCCCCACTCGGGGAGGAAGCACTGAAGCTTTCTTT. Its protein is CASSPTRGGSTEAFF.

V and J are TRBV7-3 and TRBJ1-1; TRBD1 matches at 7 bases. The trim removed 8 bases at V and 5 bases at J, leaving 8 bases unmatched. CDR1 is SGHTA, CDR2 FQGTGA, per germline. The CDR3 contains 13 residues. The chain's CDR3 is CASGTSGGTEAFF. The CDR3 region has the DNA TGTGCCAGCGGGACTTCAGGGGGAACTGAAGCTTTCTTT.

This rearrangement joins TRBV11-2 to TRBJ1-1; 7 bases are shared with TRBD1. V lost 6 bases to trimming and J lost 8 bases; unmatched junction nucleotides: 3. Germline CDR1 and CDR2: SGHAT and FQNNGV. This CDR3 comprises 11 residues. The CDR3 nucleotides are TGTGCCAGCAGTCGGACAGGAGAAGCTTTCTTT. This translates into CASSRTGEAFF.

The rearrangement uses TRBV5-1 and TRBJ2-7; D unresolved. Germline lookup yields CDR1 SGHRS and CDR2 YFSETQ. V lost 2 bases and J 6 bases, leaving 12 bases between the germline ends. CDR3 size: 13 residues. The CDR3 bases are TGCGCCAGCAGCTTCGGTCGGTCCGGCGAGCAGTACTTC. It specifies CASSFGRSGEQYF.

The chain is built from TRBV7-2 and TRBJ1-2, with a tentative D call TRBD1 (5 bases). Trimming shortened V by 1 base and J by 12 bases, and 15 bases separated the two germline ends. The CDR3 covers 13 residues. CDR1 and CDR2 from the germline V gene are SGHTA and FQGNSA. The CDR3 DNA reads TGTGCCAGCAGCTTAGGATATTGGGGGGGTCACACCTTC. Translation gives CASSLGYWGGHTF.

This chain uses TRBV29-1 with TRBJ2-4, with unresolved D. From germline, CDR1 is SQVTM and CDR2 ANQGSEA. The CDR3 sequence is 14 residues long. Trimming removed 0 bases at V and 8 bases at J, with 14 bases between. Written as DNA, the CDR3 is TGCAGCGTTGAAGATTCTCAACGACGGGACATTCAGTACTTC. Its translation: CSVEDSQRRDIQYF.

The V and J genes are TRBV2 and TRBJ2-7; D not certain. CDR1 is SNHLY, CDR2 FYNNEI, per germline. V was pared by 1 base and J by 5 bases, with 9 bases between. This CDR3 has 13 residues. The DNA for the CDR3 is TGTGCCAGCAGTGAAGGGCCAGACCACGAGCAGTACTTC. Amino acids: CASSEGPDHEQYF.

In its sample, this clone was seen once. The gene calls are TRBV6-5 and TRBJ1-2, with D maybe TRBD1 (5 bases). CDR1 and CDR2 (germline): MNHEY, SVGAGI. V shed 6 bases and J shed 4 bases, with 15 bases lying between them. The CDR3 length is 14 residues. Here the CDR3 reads CASRTQGSLYGYTF. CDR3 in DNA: TGTGCCAGCAGAACCCAGGGTAGCCTCTATGGCTACACCTTC.

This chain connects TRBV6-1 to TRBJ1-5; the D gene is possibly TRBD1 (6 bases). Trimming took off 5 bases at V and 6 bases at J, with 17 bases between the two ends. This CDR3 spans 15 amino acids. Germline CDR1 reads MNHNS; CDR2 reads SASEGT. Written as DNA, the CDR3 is TGTGCCAGCAGTCTAAGAGGGGGGGCTAGTCAGCCCCAGCATTTT. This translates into CASSLRGGASQPQHF.

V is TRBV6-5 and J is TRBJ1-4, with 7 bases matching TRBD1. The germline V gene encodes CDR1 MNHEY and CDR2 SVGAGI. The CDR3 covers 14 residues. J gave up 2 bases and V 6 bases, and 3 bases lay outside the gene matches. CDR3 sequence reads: CASRPTGTNEKLFF. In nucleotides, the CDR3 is TGTGCCAGCAGACCGACAGGGACTAATGAAAAACTGTTTTTT.

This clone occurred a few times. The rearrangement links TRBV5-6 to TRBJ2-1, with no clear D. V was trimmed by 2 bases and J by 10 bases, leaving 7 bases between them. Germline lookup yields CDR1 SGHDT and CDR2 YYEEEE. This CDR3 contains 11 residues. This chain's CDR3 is CASSFSREQFF. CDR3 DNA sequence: TGTGCCAGCAGCTTTTCCCGAGAGCAGTTCTTC.